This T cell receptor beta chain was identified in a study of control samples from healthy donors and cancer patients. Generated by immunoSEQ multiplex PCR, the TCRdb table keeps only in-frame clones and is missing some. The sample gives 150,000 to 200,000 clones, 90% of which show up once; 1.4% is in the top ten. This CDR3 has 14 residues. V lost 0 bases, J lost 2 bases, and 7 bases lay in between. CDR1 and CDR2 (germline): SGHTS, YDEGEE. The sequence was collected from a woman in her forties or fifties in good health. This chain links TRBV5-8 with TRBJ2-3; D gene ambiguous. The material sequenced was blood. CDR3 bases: TGTGCCAGCAGCTTGGCCCTTCTCACAGATACGCAGTATTTT. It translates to CASSLALLTDTQYF.